One and the same sample provided the 15 T cell receptor beta chains below, sequenced in a study of blood T cells in healthy people across ages. Primers used in a second PCR of about 7 to 12 cycles were a sample-barcoded 5' primer and a J-beta primer mix. TCRdb processed the 5' RACE reads anew with MiXCR; each CDR3 protein has one entry. The sample has around 700,000 distinct CDR3 sequences; around 25% are singletons. These same records also appear under a second study, on T cells of mothers and their children.

Material: blood. The receptors derive from a boy aged 5-17 years in good health.

The chain couples TRBV20-1 to TRBJ1-2; D may be TRBD1 (5 bases). Germline V gene sequence: CDR1 DFQATT, CDR2 SNEGSKA (reference sequence). The V gene lost 7 bases and the J gene lost 4 bases, with 10 bases spanning the gap. This CDR3 comprises 11 residues. In DNA, the CDR3 is TGCAGTGGACAGCGCCTCTATGGCTACACCTTC. Translating gives CSGQRLYGYTF.

This clonotype was counted between two and nine times. The rearrangement joins TRBV28 to TRBJ1-2; no reliable D call. The CDR3 is 12 amino acids. Germline V lookup: CDR1 MDHEN, CDR2 SYDVKM. V was clipped by 8 bases and J by 4 bases, with 11 bases between them. CDR3 in amino acids: CASAGEVYGYTF. The CDR3 coding sequence is TGTGCCAGCGCGGGAGAAGTCTATGGCTACACCTTC.

With regard to this clonotype: This may arise from a read error, as a much more abundant clone is one base away. The chain couples TRBV9 to TRBJ2-3; no reliable D call. Per germline, CDR1 SGDLS and CDR2 YYNGEE. The CDR3 consists of 11 residues. The CDR3 loop reads CTSSDTDTQYF. The CDR3 nucleotides are TGTACCAGCAGTGACACAGATACGCAGTATTTT.

V is TRBV27 and J is TRBJ2-2; D call uncertain. Trimming pared 3 bases from V and 1 base from J, leaving 6 bases between. The CDR3 is 14 amino acids. Germline CDR1 reads MNHEY; CDR2 reads SMNVEV (reference sequence). CDR3 residues: CASSLAENTGELFF. The CDR3 DNA sequence: TGTGCCAGCAGTTTGGCCGAGAACACCGGGGAGCTGTTTTTT.

This clonotype has a handful of counts. This chain joins TRBV20-1 and TRBJ2-1; the match to TRBD2 covers 12 bases. After removal of 0 bases from V and 6 bases from J, the junction contained 9 bases not matched to a gene. The CDR3 is 17 residues long. The germline V gene encodes CDR1 DFQATT and CDR2 SNEGSKA (reference sequence). The CDR3 bases are TGCAGTGCTAGAGATAAGCGACTAGCGGGGGCCGGCAATGAGCAGTTCTTC. This translates into CSARDKRLAGAGNEQFF.

In this sample, this clonotype turned up a few times. The chain uses TRBV5-1 and TRBJ2-1; D possibly matches TRBD1 or TRBD2 (5 bases each). Per the germline V gene, CDR1 is SGHRS and CDR2 is YFSETQ. CDR3 length equals 11 residues. The V end lost 6 bases, the J end lost 10 bases, and 11 bases lay between the germline ends. CDR3 amino acids: CASTGAGEQFF. The DNA of the CDR3 is TGCGCCAGCACCGGGGCAGGGGAGCAGTTCTTC.

This clonotype came up many times. The rearrangement joins TRBV10-3 to TRBJ2-1, with 8 bases fitting TRBD2. Germline CDR1 reads ENHRY; CDR2 reads SYGVKD. The V gene end was trimmed by 3 bases and the J gene end by 1 base; junction bases not matched to a gene: 8. CDR3 length: 17 amino acids. The CDR3 sequence: CAISDERGHQSYNEQFF. CDR3 DNA: TGTGCCATCAGTGACGAGCGGGGGCACCAATCCTACAATGAGCAGTTCTTC.

The chain combines TRBV20-1 with TRBJ2-5; either TRBD1 or TRBD2 may fit D (5 bases each). The tail of the sequence fits TRBJ2-7 better, so the J call may be wrong. The CDR3 contains 13 residues. Germline V gene sequence: CDR1 DFQATT, CDR2 SNEGSKA (reference sequence). The CDR3: CSAGIDLGDEQYF. The CDR3 coding sequence is TGCAGTGCGGGGATCGACCTGGGGGACGAGCAGTACTTC.

This clonotype showed up just once. The CDR3 loop reads CASSLGSEVEAFF. The CDR3 bases are TGTGCCAGCAGCTTGGGCAGCGAAGTTGAAGCTTTCTTT. V gene TRBV7-6 combines with J gene TRBJ1-1; D remains unclear. V gave up 3 bases and J gave up 7 bases, with 12 bases separating them. Germline V gene sequence: CDR1 SGHVS, CDR2 FNYEAQ. The CDR3 consists of 13 residues.

Only a few counts were recorded for this clonotype. The rearrangement uses TRBV12-3 or TRBV12-4 and TRBJ1-4, with D hard to call. V was cut by 5 bases and J by 8 bases, with 12 bases left in between. The CDR3 is 13 residues long. CDR3 in amino acids: CASSGMSGEKLFF. In DNA form, the CDR3 reads TGTGCCAGCAGTGGGATGAGCGGCGAAAAACTGTTTTTT.

The table lists this clonotype with a few counts. The rearrangement links TRBV29-1 to TRBJ2-7, with D unresolved. Germline lookup yields CDR1 SQVTM and CDR2 ANQGSEA. Deletions cut 2 bases from V and 1 base from J, with 6 bases between. This CDR3 region has 12 residues. The CDR3 loop reads CSVEWGSYEQYF. The CDR3, as DNA: TGCAGCGTTGAATGGGGATCCTACGAGCAGTACTTC.

This clonotype was seen only a few times. This chain joins TRBV6-2 or TRBV6-3 and TRBJ2-2, with D unresolved. Trimming cost V 2 bases and J 6 bases, with 7 bases left between them. The germline CDR1 and CDR2 sequences are MNHEY and SVGEGT. The CDR3 loop spans 13 amino acids. CDR3 sequence reads: CASSYKAAGELFF. The CDR3 region has the DNA TGTGCCAGCAGTTACAAAGCTGCCGGGGAGCTGTTTTTT.

This clonotype occurred a few times. The gene calls are TRBV6-5 and TRBJ2-2; D call uncertain. In germline, CDR1 is MNHEY, CDR2 SVGAGI. Trimming stripped 4 bases from V and 2 bases from J, with 11 bases between. This CDR3 comprises 15 residues. Here the CDR3 DNA reads TGTGCCAGCAGTTTGTATGGTGCCAACACCGGGGAGCTGTTTTTT. It yields the protein CASSLYGANTGELFF.

V is TRBV6-1 and J is TRBJ2-3; either TRBD1 or TRBD2 may supply D (5 bases each). Per germline, CDR1 MNHNS and CDR2 SASEGT. The CDR3 consists of 15 residues. V was shortened by 0 bases and J by 2 bases, with 9 bases between the two germline ends. The CDR3 reads CASSEAGDLTDTQYF. The CDR3 bases are TGTGCCAGCAGTGAAGCGGGGGACCTCACAGATACGCAGTATTTT.

This chain links TRBV6-5 with TRBJ2-7; a weak D match, TRBD1 (5 bases). This CDR3 spans 15 amino acids. CDR1 is MNHEY, CDR2 SVGAGI, per germline. Between the trimmed V and J ends, which lost 5 bases and 0 bases, there was a span of 14 bases. CDR3 amino acids: CASSLQATASYEQYF. DNA for the CDR3: TGTGCCAGCAGTCTTCAAGCGACAGCCTCCTACGAGCAGTACTTC.